The clone carrying this TCR beta chain was recorded a few times. The antigen is not known. The data derive from a study of T cell repertoires in cytomegalovirus infection. On the study more broadly: Carrying CMV and the relevant HLA type showed in public TCR beta signatures. Study findings and constraints: Pooled public TCR beta family frequency picked out CMV carriers with the relevant HLA. The response measured ex vivo was dominated by TCR beta clonotypes (HLA-C-restricted and CMV-specific).

TCRdb processed the reads anew with MiXCR; each CDR3 protein has one entry. This sample has fewer than 550,000 distinct CDR3 sequences, with more than 15% found just once. This clonotype originated in a human donor in good health (CMV status not recorded). Some clones in this sample may be carry-over from other donors' samples. The sample was CD8+ T cells from PBMCs.

CDR3 amino acids: CASSPNGGRETQYF. CDR3 nucleotides: TGTGCCAGCAGTCCTAACGGGGGGAGGGAGACCCAGTACTTC. V and J are TRBV27 and TRBJ2-5, with 7 bases that match TRBD2. Losses at the gene ends were 5 bases for V and 5 bases for J; bases not matched to a gene: 8. Germline CDR1 is MNHEY and CDR2 is SMNVEV (reference sequence). This CDR3 contains 14 residues.